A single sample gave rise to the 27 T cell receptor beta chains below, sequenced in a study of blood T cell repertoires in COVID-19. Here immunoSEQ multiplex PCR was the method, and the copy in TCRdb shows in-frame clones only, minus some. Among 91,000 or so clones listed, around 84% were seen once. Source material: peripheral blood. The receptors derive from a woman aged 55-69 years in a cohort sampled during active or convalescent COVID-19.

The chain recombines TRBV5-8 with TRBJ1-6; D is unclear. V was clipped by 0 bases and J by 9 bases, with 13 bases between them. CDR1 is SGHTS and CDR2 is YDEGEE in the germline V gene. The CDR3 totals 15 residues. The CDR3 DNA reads TGTGCCAGCAGCTTGGGAGCCCTCCGCCTTTCACCCCTCCACTTT. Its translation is CASSLGALRLSPLHF.

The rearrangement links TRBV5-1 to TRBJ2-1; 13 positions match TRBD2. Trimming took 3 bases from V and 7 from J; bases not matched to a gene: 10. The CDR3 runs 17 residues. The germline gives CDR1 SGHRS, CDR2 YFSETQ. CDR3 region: CASSSAPLAGGQNEQFF. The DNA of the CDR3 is TGCGCCAGCAGCTCTGCCCCACTAGCGGGAGGGCAGAATGAGCAGTTCTTC.

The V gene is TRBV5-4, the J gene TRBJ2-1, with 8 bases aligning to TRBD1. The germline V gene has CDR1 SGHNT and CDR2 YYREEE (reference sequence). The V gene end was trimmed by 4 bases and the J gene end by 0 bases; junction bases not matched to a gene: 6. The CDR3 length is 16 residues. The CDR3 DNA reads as TGTGCCAGCAGCCAGGACAGGGCGAGCTCCTACAATGAGCAGTTCTTC. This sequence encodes CASSQDRASSYNEQFF.

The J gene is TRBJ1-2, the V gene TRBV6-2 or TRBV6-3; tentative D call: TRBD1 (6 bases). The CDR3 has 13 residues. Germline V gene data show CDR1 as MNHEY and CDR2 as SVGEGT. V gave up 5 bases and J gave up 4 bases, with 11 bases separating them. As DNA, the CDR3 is TGTGCCAGCAGTCAAGGGGGGGCCTATGGCTACACCTTC. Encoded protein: CASSQGGAYGYTF.

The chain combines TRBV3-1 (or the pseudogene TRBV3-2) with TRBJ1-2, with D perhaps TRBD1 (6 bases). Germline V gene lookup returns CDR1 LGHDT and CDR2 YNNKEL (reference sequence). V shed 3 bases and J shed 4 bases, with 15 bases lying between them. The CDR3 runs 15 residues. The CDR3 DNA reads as TGTGCCAGCAGCCAGATTTCAGGGGCGGCCTATGGCTACACCTTC. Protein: CASSQISGAAYGYTF.

CDR3 in DNA: TGTGCCAGCGGGACAGCCATCACCTACGAGCAGTACTTC. As protein: CASGTAITYEQYF. The genes are TRBV6-5 and TRBJ2-7, with 7 bases that match TRBD1. CDR3 length equals 13 residues. Germline loops: CDR1 MNHEY, CDR2 SVGAGI. After removal of 8 bases from V and 2 bases from J, the junction contained 6 bases not matched to a gene.

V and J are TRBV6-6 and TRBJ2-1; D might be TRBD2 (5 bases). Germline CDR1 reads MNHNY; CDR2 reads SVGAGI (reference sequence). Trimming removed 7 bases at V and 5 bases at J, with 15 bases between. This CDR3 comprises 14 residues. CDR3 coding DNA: TGTGCCAGCACCCAAGCCCGAGGGCACAATGAGCAGTTCTTC. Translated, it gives CASTQARGHNEQFF.

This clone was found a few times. Here the CDR3 DNA reads TGTGCCAGCAGATCAGGGTTGGACTATGGCTACACCTTC. This encodes CASRSGLDYGYTF. The chain combines TRBV12-3 or TRBV12-4 with TRBJ1-2; possible D gene TRBD1, 5 bases. The CDR3 is 13 amino acids. V lost 6 bases and J 3 bases, leaving 11 bases between the germline ends.

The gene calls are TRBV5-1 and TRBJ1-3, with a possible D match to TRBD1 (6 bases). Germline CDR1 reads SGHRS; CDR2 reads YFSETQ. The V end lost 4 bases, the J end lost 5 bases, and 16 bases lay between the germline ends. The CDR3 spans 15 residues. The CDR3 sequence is CASSPGGGNRNTIYF. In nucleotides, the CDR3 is TGCGCCAGCAGCCCCGGGGGGGGCAATAGAAACACCATATATTTT.

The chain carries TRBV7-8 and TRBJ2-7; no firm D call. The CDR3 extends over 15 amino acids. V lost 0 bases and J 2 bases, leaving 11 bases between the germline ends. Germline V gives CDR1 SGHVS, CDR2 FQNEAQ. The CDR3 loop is CASSLAETATYEQYF. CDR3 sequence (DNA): TGTGCCAGCAGCTTAGCGGAGACCGCCACCTACGAGCAGTACTTC.

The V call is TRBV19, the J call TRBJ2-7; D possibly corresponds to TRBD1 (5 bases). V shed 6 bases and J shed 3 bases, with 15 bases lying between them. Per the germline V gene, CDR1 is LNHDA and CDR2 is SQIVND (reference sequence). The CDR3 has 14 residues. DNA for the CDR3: TGTGCCAGTAGCCCCGCAAGCAGGGACTACGAGCAGTACTTC. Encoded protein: CASSPASRDYEQYF.

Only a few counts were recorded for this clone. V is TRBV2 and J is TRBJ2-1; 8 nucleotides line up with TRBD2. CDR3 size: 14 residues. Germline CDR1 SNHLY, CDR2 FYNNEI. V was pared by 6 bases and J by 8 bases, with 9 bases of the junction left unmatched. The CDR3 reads CASRRGLELDEQFF. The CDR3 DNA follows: TGTGCCAGCAGGCGGGGACTAGAACTGGATGAGCAGTTCTTC.

The CDR3: CSVGQTNTEAFF. DNA of the CDR3: TGCAGCGTTGGGCAAACGAACACTGAAGCTTTCTTT. The chain joins TRBV29-1 to TRBJ1-1; D unresolved. The CDR3 has 12 residues. V lost 4 bases, J lost 1 base, and 7 bases lay in between. CDR1 and CDR2 from the germline V gene are SQVTM and ANQGSEA. Together with reference TRBV29-1 and TRBJ1-1, the CDR3 gives the full variable domain: SAVISQKPSRDICQRGTSLTIQCQVDSQVTMMFWYRQQPGQSLTLIATANQGSEATYESGFVIDKFPISRPNLTFSTLTVSNMSPEDSSIYLCSVGQTNTEAFFGQGTRLTVV.

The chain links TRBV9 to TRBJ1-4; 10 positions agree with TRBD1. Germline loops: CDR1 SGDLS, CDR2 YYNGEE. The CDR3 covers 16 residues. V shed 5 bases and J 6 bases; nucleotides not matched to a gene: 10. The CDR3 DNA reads TGTGCCAGCAGTCCGGGACAGGGGAAGGGTTATGAAAAACTGTTTTTT. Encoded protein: CASSPGQGKGYEKLFF.

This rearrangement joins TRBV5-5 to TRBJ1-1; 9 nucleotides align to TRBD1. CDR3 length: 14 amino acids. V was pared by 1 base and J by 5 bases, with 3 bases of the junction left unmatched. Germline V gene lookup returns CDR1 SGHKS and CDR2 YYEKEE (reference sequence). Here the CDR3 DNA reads TGTGCCAGCAGCTTGCAACAGGGGGCTACTGAAGCTTTCTTT. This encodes CASSLQQGATEAFF.

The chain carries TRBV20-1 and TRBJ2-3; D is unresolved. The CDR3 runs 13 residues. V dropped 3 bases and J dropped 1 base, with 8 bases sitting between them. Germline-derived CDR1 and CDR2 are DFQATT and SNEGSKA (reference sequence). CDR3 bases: TGCAGTGCTAGTCAGCAGGGCACAGATACGCAGTATTTT. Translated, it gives CSASQQGTDTQYF.

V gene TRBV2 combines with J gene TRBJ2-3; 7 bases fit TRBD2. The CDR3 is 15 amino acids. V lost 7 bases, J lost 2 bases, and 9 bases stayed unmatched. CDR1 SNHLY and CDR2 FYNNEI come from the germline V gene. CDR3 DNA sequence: TGTGCCAGCACCGGCGGGCGGGGGACCACAGATACGCAGTATTTT. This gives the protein CASTGGRGTTDTQYF.

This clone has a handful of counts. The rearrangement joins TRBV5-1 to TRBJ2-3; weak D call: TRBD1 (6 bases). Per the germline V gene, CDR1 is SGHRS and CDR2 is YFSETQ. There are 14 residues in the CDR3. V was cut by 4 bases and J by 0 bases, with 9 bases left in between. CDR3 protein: CASSGQSSTDTQYF. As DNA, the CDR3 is TGCGCCAGCAGCGGACAGTCTAGCACAGATACGCAGTATTTT.

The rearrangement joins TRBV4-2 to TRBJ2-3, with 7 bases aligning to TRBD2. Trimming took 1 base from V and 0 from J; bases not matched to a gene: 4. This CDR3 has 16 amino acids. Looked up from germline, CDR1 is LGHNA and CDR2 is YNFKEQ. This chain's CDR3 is CASSQGAAGSTDTQYF. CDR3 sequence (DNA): TGTGCCAGCAGCCAAGGCGCAGCGGGGAGCACAGATACGCAGTATTTT.

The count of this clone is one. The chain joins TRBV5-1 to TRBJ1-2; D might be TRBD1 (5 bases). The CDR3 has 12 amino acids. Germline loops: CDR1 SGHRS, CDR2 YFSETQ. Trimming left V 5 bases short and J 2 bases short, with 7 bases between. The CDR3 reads CASRSGNYGYTF. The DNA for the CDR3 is TGCGCCAGCAGATCAGGGAACTATGGCTACACCTTC.

The CDR3 coding sequence is TGTGCCACCAGTGATTTGGGGATTGACAGGGGCCAAGAGACCCAGTACTTC. Protein sequence: CATSDLGIDRGQETQYF. The chain couples TRBV24-1 to TRBJ2-5; 8 bases align to TRBD1. The CDR3 has 17 amino acids. Trimming cost V 0 bases and J 1 base; bases outside gene matches: 6. CDR1 is KGHDR, CDR2 SFDVKD, per germline.

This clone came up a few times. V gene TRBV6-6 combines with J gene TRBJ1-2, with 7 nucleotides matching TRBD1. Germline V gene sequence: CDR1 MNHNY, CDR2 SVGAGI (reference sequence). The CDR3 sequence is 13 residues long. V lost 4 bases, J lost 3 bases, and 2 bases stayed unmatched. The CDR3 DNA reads TGTGCCAGCAGTTCACAGGGGCACTATGGCTACACCTTC. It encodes CASSSQGHYGYTF.

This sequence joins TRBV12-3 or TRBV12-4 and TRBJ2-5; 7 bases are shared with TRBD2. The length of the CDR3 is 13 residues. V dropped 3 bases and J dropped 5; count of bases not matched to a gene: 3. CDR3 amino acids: CASSFHGGETQYF. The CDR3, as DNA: TGTGCCAGCAGTTTTCACGGGGGGGAGACCCAGTACTTC.

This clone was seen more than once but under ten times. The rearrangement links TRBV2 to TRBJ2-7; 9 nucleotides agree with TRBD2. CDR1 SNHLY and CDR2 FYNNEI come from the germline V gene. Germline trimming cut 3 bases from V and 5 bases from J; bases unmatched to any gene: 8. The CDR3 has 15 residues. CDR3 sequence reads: CASSEAGGGADEQYF. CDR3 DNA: TGTGCCAGCAGTGAGGCGGGGGGGGGCGCGGACGAGCAGTACTTC.

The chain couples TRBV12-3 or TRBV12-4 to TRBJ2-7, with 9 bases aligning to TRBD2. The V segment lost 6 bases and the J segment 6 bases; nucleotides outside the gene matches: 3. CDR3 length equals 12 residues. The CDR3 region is CASRVSGGEQYF. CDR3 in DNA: TGTGCCAGCAGAGTTAGCGGGGGCGAGCAGTACTTC.

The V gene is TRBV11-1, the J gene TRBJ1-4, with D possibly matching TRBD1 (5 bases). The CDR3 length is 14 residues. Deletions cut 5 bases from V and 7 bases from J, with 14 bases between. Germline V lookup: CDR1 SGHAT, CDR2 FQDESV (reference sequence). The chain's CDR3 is CASSPPTVGEKLFF. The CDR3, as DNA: TGTGCCAGCAGCCCCCCGACAGTGGGTGAAAAACTGTTTTTT.

This CDR3 is CASSPPDTGEQYF. In DNA form, the CDR3 reads TGCGCCAGCAGCCCACCAGACACGGGGGAGCAGTACTTC. The chain is built from TRBV5-1 and TRBJ2-7; possible D gene TRBD2, 5 bases. The CDR3 runs 13 residues. V lost 4 bases and J lost 7, with 15 bases in between. Germline CDR1 reads SGHRS; CDR2 reads YFSETQ.